The 18 T cell receptor beta chains listed next were all sequenced from one sample in a study of tumour-infiltrating T cells in Burkitt lymphoma. The protocol was immunoSEQ multiplex PCR, while the TCRdb copy is restricted to in-frame clones and leaves out a portion. The data contain 46,000 or so clones, around a third of them singletons. The sample was tumor tissue. These receptors were obtained from a human donor with Burkitt lymphoma.

This clone showed up just a few times. The chain couples TRBV4-1 to TRBJ2-3; 9 bases are a match to TRBD2. Germline CDR1 reads MGHRA; CDR2 reads YSYEKL. This CDR3 contains 16 residues. Trimming at V came to 2 bases and at J to 6 bases, leaving 9 bases not matched to a gene. CDR3 amino acids: CASSQTLAGGGDTQYF. CDR3 nucleotides: TGCGCCAGCAGCCAAACACTAGCGGGCGGGGGGGATACGCAGTATTTT.

This clone has more than one count but fewer than ten. V and J are TRBV7-2 and TRBJ2-2; a weak D match, TRBD1 (5 bases). This CDR3 is 14 amino acids long. V lost 5 bases and J 5 bases, leaving 12 bases between the germline ends. Germline assignment: CDR1 SGHTA and CDR2 FQGNSA. Here the CDR3 reads CASSPHKGTGELFF. CDR3 DNA: TGTGCCAGCAGCCCGCATAAGGGGACCGGGGAGCTGTTTTTT. The variable domain in full, with the rest retrieved from reference TRBV7-2 and TRBJ2-2, is GAGVSQSPSNKVTEKGKDVELRCDPISGHTALYWYRQSLGQGLEFLIYFQGNSAPDKSGLPSDRFSAERTGGSVSTLTIQRTQQEDSAVYLCASSPHKGTGELFFGEGSRLTVL.

This clone has just a few counts. V and J are TRBV7-7 and TRBJ2-7; 7 bases match TRBD1. Germline lookup yields CDR1 SSHAT and CDR2 FNYEAQ (reference sequence). The V segment lost 1 base and the J segment 1 base; nucleotides outside the gene matches: 4. The CDR3 runs to 15 residues. CDR3 DNA sequence: TGTGCCAGCAGCTTAGGGCCGGACAGGTCCTACGAGCAGTACTTC. Protein product: CASSLGPDRSYEQYF.

This clone was counted only a few times. This chain connects TRBV11-2 to TRBJ1-5; no clear D gene. CDR3 length equals 13 residues. The V end was cut by 4 bases, the J end by 5 bases, with 9 bases between. From germline, CDR1 is SGHAT and CDR2 FQNNGV. CDR3 nucleotides: TGTGCCAGCAGCTCCGACTATTATCAGCCCCAGCATTTT. It translates to CASSSDYYQPQHF.

This chain uses TRBV19 with TRBJ2-3; 7 positions agree with TRBD1. The trim removed 3 bases at V and 2 bases at J, leaving 5 bases unmatched. The CDR3 is made up of 15 amino acids. CDR1 and CDR2 (germline): LNHDA, SQIVND (reference sequence). CDR3 DNA sequence: TGTGCCAGTAGTATGTCGGGACAGCTCACAGATACGCAGTATTTT. This encodes CASSMSGQLTDTQYF.

This clone was observed a handful of times. The J gene is TRBJ2-3, the V gene TRBV5-4; possibly TRBD1 or TRBD2 for D (6 bases each). CDR3 size: 13 residues. Germline V CDR1 and CDR2: SGHNT, YYREEE (reference sequence). Trimming took off 2 bases at V and 6 bases at J, with 10 bases between the two ends. The CDR3 region is CASSFEGGDTQYF. CDR3 coding DNA: TGTGCCAGCAGCTTCGAAGGGGGGGATACGCAGTATTTT. The full variable domain, completed using reference TRBV5-4 and TRBJ2-3, is ETGVTQSPTHLIKTRGQQVTLRCSSQSGHNTVSWYQQALGQGPQFIFQYYREEENGRGNFPPRFSGLQFPNYSSELNVNALELDDSALYLCASSFEGGDTQYFGPGTRLTVL.

The V call is TRBV6-1, the J call TRBJ1-3, with TRBD1 as a possible D gene (5 bases). V lost 2 bases and J 2 bases, leaving 7 bases between the germline ends. The CDR3 has 14 amino acids. Germline V gives CDR1 MNHNS, CDR2 SASEGT. The CDR3 coding sequence is TGTGCCAGCAGTGAAAGGGGTACTGGAAACACCATATATTTT. Translating gives CASSERGTGNTIYF.

The genes are TRBV6-1 and TRBJ1-1, with D possibly matching TRBD1 (5 bases). The CDR3 length is 13 residues. CDR1 is MNHNS, CDR2 SASEGT, per germline. The germline V and J ends were trimmed by 3 bases and 1 base, with 6 bases remaining between them. This chain's CDR3 is CASSDRENTEAFF. DNA of the CDR3: TGTGCCAGCAGTGACAGGGAGAACACTGAAGCTTTCTTT.

This clone was counted between two and nine times. Written as DNA, the CDR3 is TGTGCCAGCAGCTTAGGGAATAGGGGGGAGCTGTTTTTT. It is translated as CASSLGNRGELFF. This chain uses TRBV7-2 with TRBJ2-2; unclear D gene. The germline V gene has CDR1 SGHTA and CDR2 FQGNSA. The CDR3 is 13 amino acids. Trimming removed 1 base at V and 8 bases at J, with 8 bases between.

V gene TRBV5-1 combines with J gene TRBJ2-1; no clear D gene. Trimming stripped 0 bases from V and 4 bases from J, with 8 bases between. CDR3 length: 14 amino acids. The germline CDR1 and CDR2 sequences are SGHRS and YFSETQ. CDR3 in DNA: TGCGCCAGCAGCTTGGGCCGGGCTTACAATGAGCAGTTCTTC. Amino acid sequence: CASSLGRAYNEQFF.

V and J are TRBV7-8 and TRBJ2-2; D assignment may be TRBD1 or TRBD2 (5 bases each). CDR1 SGHVS and CDR2 FQNEAQ come from the germline V gene. The CDR3 loop spans 17 amino acids. V lost 5 bases and J 3 bases, leaving 19 bases between the germline ends. Written as DNA, the CDR3 is TGTGCCAGCAGCCCGGGGCTAGTTAATCGGGACACCGGGGAGCTGTTTTTT. This gives the protein CASSPGLVNRDTGELFF.

This clone was counted only a few times. The rearrangement joins TRBV7-9 to TRBJ1-2; D is ambiguous. The CDR3 has 14 residues. CDR1 is SEHNR, CDR2 FQNEAQ, per germline (reference sequence). V lost 4 bases and J lost 4, with 13 bases in between. The CDR3 nucleotides read TGTGCCAGCAGCTACCCCGGCGGGTCCTATGGCTACACCTTC. Amino acid sequence: CASSYPGGSYGYTF.

The chain carries TRBV6-5 and TRBJ2-4, with 8 bases fitting TRBD2. Germline assignment: CDR1 MNHEY and CDR2 SVGAGI. Losses at the gene ends were 6 bases for V and 8 bases for J; bases not matched to a gene: 9. This CDR3 has 14 amino acids. The CDR3 spells CASRPGLEIHIQYF. The CDR3 DNA sequence: TGTGCCAGCAGGCCGGGACTAGAAATACACATTCAGTACTTC.

This clone appeared a few times. The chain recombines TRBV6-6 with TRBJ2-7; 10 bases map to TRBD1. CDR1 and CDR2 (germline): MNHNY, SVGAGI (reference sequence). The J segment lost 2 bases and the V segment lost 6 bases, leaving 7 bases of the junction unmatched. The CDR3 runs 15 residues. DNA of the CDR3: TGTGCCAGCAGAGACCGGACAGGGGGAACCTACGAGCAGTACTTC. Amino acids: CASRDRTGGTYEQYF.

The rearrangement links TRBV27 to TRBJ2-6; 9 nucleotides agree with TRBD1. This CDR3 spans 17 amino acids. Germline V gene data show CDR1 as MNHEY and CDR2 as SMNVEV (reference sequence). With V trimmed by 5 bases and J by 6 bases, 11 bases remained unmatched. CDR3 in amino acids: CASSLTGGAVEANVLTF. The DNA of the CDR3 is TGTGCCAGCAGTCTGACAGGGGGTGCGGTTGAGGCCAACGTCCTGACTTTC.

This clone was found a few times. V usage is TRBV19 and J usage is TRBJ1-2, with no clear D. From germline, CDR1 is LNHDA and CDR2 SQIVND (reference sequence). The CDR3 is 10 residues long. Trimming removed 6 bases at V and 2 bases at J, with 1 base between. The CDR3 DNA reads as TGTGCCAGTAGGAACTATGGCTACACCTTC. The encoded protein is CASRNYGYTF.

J is TRBJ1-2 and V is TRBV10-3; TRBD1 agrees at 7 bases. The J segment lost 3 bases and the V segment lost 4 bases, leaving 14 bases of the junction unmatched. The CDR3 sequence is 17 residues long. Germline values: CDR1 ENHRY, CDR2 SYGVKD. CDR3 region: CAISGARQGLVDYGYTF. The CDR3 bases are TGTGCCATCAGTGGGGCCCGACAGGGCCTGGTTGACTATGGCTACACCTTC.

The gene calls are TRBV7-9 and TRBJ1-1, with D possibly being TRBD1 (6 bases). Germline CDR1 SEHNR, CDR2 FQNEAQ (reference sequence). CDR3 size: 15 residues. V was pared by 3 bases and J by 4 bases, with 15 bases between. The CDR3 spells CASSFAGAGSTEAFF. The CDR3 DNA reads TGTGCCAGCAGCTTCGCGGGGGCTGGGAGCACTGAAGCTTTCTTT.